These 4 T cell receptor beta chains were sequenced from one sample in a study of T-cell reconstitution after alpha-beta-depleted transplantation in children. Preparation of the TCRbeta library involved a method that used unique molecular identifiers. TCRdb recomputed calls from the PCR reads with MiXCR, one row per CDR3 protein. The sample records under 50,000 distinct CDR3 sequences, around 53% being singletons. Sequenced here: peripheral blood, sampled before TCRalphabeta/CD19-depleted stem cell transplant. These receptors originate from a boy under two years old with SCID, due to receive a stem cell transplant.

This clonotype was counted between two and nine times. The gene calls are TRBV12-3 or TRBV12-4 and TRBJ2-7; TRBD1 matches at 8 bases. The CDR3 is 14 amino acids. J gave up 2 bases and V 6 bases, and 6 bases lay outside the gene matches. The CDR3, as DNA: TGTGCCAGCAGGGGGGGACAGGAGACCTACGAGCAGTACTTC. Translated: CASRGGQETYEQYF.

This clonotype was detected many times. The gene calls are TRBV7-8 and TRBJ2-3, with 9 bases identical to TRBD2. V lost 5 bases and J lost 4; bases outside the gene matches: 7. The CDR3 has 15 residues. CDR1 is SGHVS, CDR2 FQNEAQ, per germline. This CDR3 is CASSQRASGADTQYF. CDR3 DNA sequence: TGTGCCAGCAGCCAGCGGGCTAGCGGGGCAGATACGCAGTATTTT.

V gene TRBV7-3 combines with J gene TRBJ2-5; 10 positions agree with TRBD2. The trim removed 5 bases at V and 4 bases at J, leaving 7 bases unmatched. The CDR3 loop spans 15 amino acids. Per the germline V gene, CDR1 is SGHTA and CDR2 is FQGTGA. CDR3 sequence (DNA): TGTGCCAGCAGCAAGGGACTAGCGAGAGGAGAGACCCAGTACTTC. Its translation: CASSKGLARGETQYF.

The CDR3 is CASSPGTSNSGQFF. The CDR3 nucleotides read TGTGCCAGCAGCCCCGGGACTAGCAACTCTGGACAGTTCTTC. This chain links TRBV12-3 or TRBV12-4 with TRBJ2-1; TRBD2 agrees at 9 bases. V lost 6 bases, J lost 13 bases, and 13 bases stayed unmatched. This CDR3 contains 14 residues.